One sample yielded the 21 T cell receptor beta chains listed below, sequenced in a study of blood T cell repertoires in COVID-19. Repertoires were generated with immunoSEQ multiplex PCR, while TCRdb's copy carries only in-frame clones and drops some. The sample has about 40,000 clones, roughly 90% seen once. Material: peripheral blood. These TCRs come from a man aged 45-65 years with active COVID-19.

V gene TRBV11-2 combines with J gene TRBJ2-1, with TRBD2 matching over 12 bases. J gave up 6 bases and V 5 bases, and 5 bases lay outside the gene matches. The CDR3 is made up of 15 amino acids. Germline V lookup: CDR1 SGHAT, CDR2 FQNNGV. CDR3 nucleotides: TGTGCCAGCAGCCTTGGACTAGCGGGGTTCAATGAGCAGTTCTTC. Its translation: CASSLGLAGFNEQFF.

This chain links TRBV11-2 with TRBJ2-1; D is unresolved. The V gene's germline CDR1 is SGHAT and CDR2 FQNNGV. V shed 2 bases and J shed 0 bases, with 14 bases lying between them. The CDR3 extends over 17 amino acids. CDR3 coding DNA: TGTGCCAGCAGCTTATATGGCGGCCAGAGCTCCTACAATGAGCAGTTCTTC. Translating it yields CASSLYGGQSSYNEQFF.

The rearrangement joins TRBV19 to TRBJ2-7, with 11 bases matching TRBD1. Germline assignment: CDR1 LNHDA and CDR2 SQIVND (reference sequence). The CDR3 is 16 residues long. V was clipped by 5 bases and J by 2 bases; unmatched bases: 8. DNA for the CDR3: TGTGCCAGTAGTCCTCCCGAGGGACAGGGGGCCTACGAGCAGTACTTC. Translating it yields CASSPPEGQGAYEQYF.

Concerning this clone itself: Other DNA sequences in the same sample also yield this CDR3. The V and J genes are TRBV28 and TRBJ2-7; the D gene is possibly TRBD2 (6 bases). Trimming removed 2 bases from V and 4 bases from J, with 18 bases in between. The CDR3 is 16 residues long. The germline CDR1 and CDR2 sequences are MDHEN and SYDVKM. CDR3 nucleotides: TGTGCCAGCAGTTTAAACCGGGACTTCGTAAGATACGAGCAGTACTTC. Residues: CASSLNRDFVRYEQYF.

The genes are TRBV28 and TRBJ1-2; D unresolved. The germline V gene encodes CDR1 MDHEN and CDR2 SYDVKM. Trimming shortened V by 5 bases and J by 8 bases, and 9 bases separated the two germline ends. This CDR3 has 11 amino acids. The CDR3 DNA reads TGTGCCAGCAGTCAGAGACTGGGCTACACCTTC. It codes for CASSQRLGYTF.

This sequence joins TRBV5-1 and TRBJ2-6, with 10 bases lining up with TRBD1. Looked up from germline, CDR1 is SGHRS and CDR2 is YFSETQ. Unmatched junction bases numbered 3, after V lost 4 bases and J lost 2 bases. The CDR3 has 16 amino acids. DNA of the CDR3: TGCGCCAGCAGCGGGGGACAGGGGACTGGGGCCAACGTCCTGACTTTC. Its protein is CASSGGQGTGANVLTF.

This chain links TRBV7-4 with TRBJ2-3; D gene uncertain. CDR3 size: 12 residues. V was shortened by 4 bases and J by 6 bases, with 8 bases between the two germline ends. Germline assignment: CDR1 SGHVT and CDR2 SQSDAQ. In DNA, the CDR3 is TGTGCCAGCAGCTCTACTCATGATACGCAGTATTTT. It codes for CASSSTHDTQYF.

This chain joins TRBV6-4 and TRBJ2-3; a weak D match, TRBD2 (5 bases). The CDR3 has 14 amino acids. V shed 4 bases and J shed 2 bases, with 10 bases lying between them. In germline, CDR1 is MRHNA, CDR2 SNTAGT. CDR3 nucleotides: TGTGCCAGCAGTGGAGGGAGTGACACAGATACGCAGTATTTT. Translating it yields CASSGGSDTDTQYF.

This rearrangement joins TRBV7-8 to TRBJ1-5; 7 positions match TRBD1. The length of the CDR3 is 16 residues. Germline V lookup: CDR1 SGHVS, CDR2 FQNEAQ. The V segment lost 0 bases and the J segment 0 bases; nucleotides outside the gene matches: 2. Here the CDR3 DNA reads TGTGCCAGCAGCTTAGCGAGACAGGGTAGCAATCAGCCCCAGCATTTT. Its translation is CASSLARQGSNQPQHF. The complete variable domain, with remaining parts taken from reference TRBV7-8 and TRBJ1-5, reads GAGVSQSPRYKVAKRGQDVALRCDPISGHVSLFWYQQALGQGPEFLTYFQNEAQLDKSGLPSDRFFAERPEGSVSTLKIQRTQQEDSAVYLCASSLARQGSNQPQHFGDGTRLSIL.

The rearrangement links TRBV27 to TRBJ2-1; TRBD2 matches at 13 bases. J was trimmed by 5 bases and V by 7 bases; bases with no gene match: 2. The CDR3 spans 14 residues. CDR1 is MNHEY and CDR2 is SMNVEV in the germline V gene (reference sequence). The CDR3 DNA sequence: TGTGCCAGCACGGGACTAGCGGGAAACAATGAGCAGTTCTTC. Its protein product is CASTGLAGNNEQFF.

This clone was observed a handful of times. The chain is built from TRBV7-3 and TRBJ2-7, with TRBD2 identical over 10 bases. With 1 base clipped from V and 2 bases from J, the junction kept 2 bases outside the gene matches. There are 15 residues in the CDR3. Germline V lookup: CDR1 SGHTA, CDR2 FQGTGA. CDR3 sequence reads: CASSLIAGGTYEQYF. The DNA of the CDR3 is TGTGCCAGCAGCTTAATAGCGGGGGGCACCTACGAGCAGTACTTC.

The chain recombines TRBV6-1 with TRBJ2-5, with unresolved D. This CDR3 is built from 13 residues. The V gene's germline CDR1 is MNHNS and CDR2 SASEGT. The V end was cut by 1 base, the J end by 2 bases, with 5 bases between. The CDR3 reads CASSEGPQETQYF. The CDR3 nucleotides read TGTGCCAGCAGTGAAGGGCCGCAAGAGACCCAGTACTTC.

CDR3 sequence reads: CASSLQGYEAFF. The CDR3 DNA reads TGTGCCAGCTCACTGCAGGGGTATGAAGCTTTCTTT. The chain is built from TRBV18 and TRBJ1-1; weak D call: TRBD1 (6 bases). Germline V gene sequence: CDR1 KGHSH, CDR2 LQKENI. V dropped 4 bases and J dropped 7 bases, with 10 bases sitting between them. The CDR3 has 12 residues.

The chain uses TRBV30 and TRBJ2-7; 7 nucleotides line up with TRBD1. The V gene end was trimmed by 3 bases and the J gene end by 0 bases; junction bases not matched to a gene: 2. Germline CDR1 is GTSNPN and CDR2 is SVGIG (reference sequence). This CDR3 region has 13 residues. CDR3 sequence: CAWRGGFSYEQYF. CDR3 DNA: TGTGCCTGGAGAGGGGGCTTCTCCTACGAGCAGTACTTC.

The chain is built from TRBV7-9 and TRBJ2-7; tentatively, D is TRBD1 (6 bases). V was cut by 5 bases and J by 6 bases, with 17 bases left in between. Germline lookup yields CDR1 SEHNR and CDR2 FQNEAQ (reference sequence). This CDR3 has 14 amino acids. This CDR3 reads CASSPSVTGLEQYF. The CDR3 DNA is TGTGCCAGCAGCCCATCTGTGACAGGCCTCGAGCAGTACTTC.

J is TRBJ1-1 and V is TRBV2, with 7 bases matching TRBD1. Germline V gene lookup returns CDR1 SNHLY and CDR2 FYNNEI. This CDR3 is built from 14 residues. J was trimmed by 0 bases and V by 6 bases; bases with no gene match: 4. CDR3 DNA: TGTGCCAGCAGCCCGGACAGGATGAACACTGAAGCTTTCTTT. The encoded protein is CASSPDRMNTEAFF.

The chain carries TRBV9 and TRBJ2-1, with 9 bases that match TRBD1. The CDR3 totals 18 residues. After removal of 2 bases from V and 1 base from J, the junction contained 10 bases not matched to a gene. Germline assignment: CDR1 SGDLS and CDR2 YYNGEE. The CDR3 here is CASSVNPYRGQSYNEQFF. The CDR3 nucleotides read TGTGCCAGCAGCGTCAACCCTTACAGGGGGCAGTCCTACAATGAGCAGTTCTTC.

This chain connects TRBV5-6 to TRBJ2-5; the match to TRBD2 covers 9 bases. Germline values: CDR1 SGHDT, CDR2 YYEEEE. V dropped 4 bases and J dropped 9; count of bases not matched to a gene: 7. There are 13 residues in the CDR3. CDR3 coding DNA: TGTGCCAGCAGCCCAGGGCGGGAGGGTTCCCAGTACTTC. Protein sequence: CASSPGREGSQYF.

A note on this clone: The junction departs from germline at one end; a sequencing error may be responsible. The chain has TRBV23-1 and TRBJ2-7, with TRBD1 matching over 7 bases. TRBV23-1 is assigned to the ORF class and has an uncertain function. The CDR3 is made up of 11 amino acids. CDR3 nucleotides: TGCGCCAGCAGTCCCCCGGACAGGCGTGAATTC. Protein sequence: CASSPPDRREF.

V gene TRBV7-9 combines with J gene TRBJ2-3, with 7 bases that match TRBD2. Trimming removed 5 bases from V and 5 bases from J; junction bases left unmatched: 10. Germline-derived CDR1 and CDR2 are SEHNR and FQNEAQ (reference sequence). The length of the CDR3 is 15 residues. The CDR3 spells CASSQGGGFGDTQYF. Here the CDR3 DNA reads TGTGCCAGCAGCCAGGGCGGGGGATTCGGAGATACGCAGTATTTT.

This chain joins TRBV27 and TRBJ1-4; tentatively, D is TRBD1 (6 bases). The CDR3 has 16 residues. Germline CDR1 is MNHEY and CDR2 is SMNVEV (reference sequence). Between the trimmed V and J ends, which lost 6 bases and 8 bases, there was a span of 22 bases. CDR3 nucleotide sequence: TGTGCCAGCAGCAGGGAGGGGGGGTGGTCCCGCGAAAAACTGTTTTTT. Protein: CASSREGGWSREKLFF.